This T cell receptor beta chain was sequenced during a study of blood T cell repertoires in COVID-19. About the study: Some COVID-19 samples were acute and others convalescent; all came from the United States, Italy and Spain. T cells, B-cell-depleted T cells, or PBMCs supplied cDNA or gDNA.

Authors' methods: From reference gene primer amplification, estimates of nucleated cell counts were derived. Profiling relied on immunoSEQ multiplex PCR, and the TCRdb table lists in-frame clones only, not all of them. That table is the source of V, J and clone size, and D and trimming were worked out from the DNA. In the table there are 300,000 to 450,000 clones, about 80% of which are singletons. The CDR3 has 14 amino acids. V was clipped by 1 base and J by 0 bases, with 7 bases between them. CDR1 and CDR2 (germline): SGDLS, YYNGEE. Source material: peripheral blood. The J gene is TRBJ1-1, the V gene TRBV9; D is uncertain. This TCR was recovered from a human donor with acute or convalescent COVID-19. The donor label of this sample is uncertain. CDR3 residues: CASSVTALNTEAFF. For the CDR3, the DNA is TGTGCCAGCAGCGTAACTGCGTTGAACACTGAAGCTTTCTTT.